Listed below are T cell receptor beta chains from one sample, sequenced in a study of OX40 agonist ivuxolimab in advanced cancers. Produced via immunoSEQ multiplex PCR; TCRdb's table is partial and in-frame only. The sample includes about 61,000 clones, around 93% of them seen just once. Specimen: CD4+ or CD8+ T cells sorted from blood, collected in a trial of the OX40 agonist ivuxolimab. These receptors were taken from an adult with an advanced solid tumor such as melanoma, head and neck, liver or kidney cancer. Both conserved end residues are part of each CDR3. Fields, in order: D gene, clone size, V gene, J gene, CDR3 DNA, CDR3 protein. The D gene is left open where the match is weak. Rows may omit the clone size; those that give it use once, few, many or a size class.

>-|-|TRBV25-1|TRBJ1-1
TGTGCCAGCAGCTATCAGTCGGGGGACAAAGCTTTCTTT
CASSYQSGDKAFF
>-|-|TRBV9|TRBJ2-2
TGTGCCAGCAGCGTAGGGGGAAACACCGGGGAGCTGTTTTTT
CASSVGGNTGELFF
>TRBD2|-|TRBV6-5|TRBJ2-1
TGTGCCAGCAGTCCAGGACTAGCGGGGTACAATGAGCAGTTCTTC
CASSPGLAGYNEQFF
>-|-|TRBV4-1|TRBJ2-3
TGCGCCAGCAGCCAAGGGTATTCAATAGCGGCCGTCACAGATACGCAGTATTTT
CASSQGYSIAAVTDTQYF
>-|-|TRBV23-1|TRBJ1-2
TGCGCCAGCAGTCAAAAAGGTCAGTCCGGCTATGGCTACACCTTC
CASSQKGQSGYGYTF
>-|once|TRBV7-7|TRBJ2-3
TGTGCTAGCAGCTTAAGTGTGACAGATACGCAGTATTTT
CASSLSVTDTQYF
>-|-|TRBV7-8|TRBJ2-2
TGTGCCAGCAGCGCTCCGAGGGGTACGAACACCGGGGAGCTGTTTTTT
CASSAPRGTNTGELFF
>-|once|TRBV7-9|TRBJ2-3
TGTGCCAGCAGCTTGGGGAGCACAGATACGCAGTATTTT
CASSLGSTDTQYF
>-|once|TRBV29-1|TRBJ1-2
TGCAGCGTTGAGGGCCCCAATGGCTACACCTTC
CSVEGPNGYTF
>-|once|TRBV4-3|TRBJ2-7
TGCGCCAGCAGCCAATATCTTACCTACGAGCAGTACTTC
CASSQYLTYEQYF
>-|-|TRBV29-1|TRBJ1-1
TGCAGCACAATCTGGAACACTGAAGCTTTCTTT
CSTIWNTEAFF
>TRBD1|once|TRBV19|TRBJ2-1
TGTGCCAGTACTCTGGGGACAGGGTTGGATGAGCAGTTCTTC
CASTLGTGLDEQFF
>-|-|TRBV28|TRBJ1-2
TGTGCCAGCAGTTTAGACCCCTGGGGTTATGGCTACACCTTC
CASSLDPWGYGYTF
>-|-|TRBV9|TRBJ1-2
TGTGCCAGCAGCGCCCTCATAGTCGGGAAAGGGACTGGCTACACCTTC
CASSALIVGKGTGYTF
>-|-|TRBV7-6|TRBJ1-5
TGTGCCAGCAGCTTAGGGGGAGGGCCCCAGCATTTT
CASSLGGGPQHF
>-|-|TRBV7-8|TRBJ1-4
TGTGCCAGCAGTCAGACGGGGTTACTGTTTTTT
CASSQTGLLFF
>-|-|TRBV18|TRBJ2-4
TGTGCCAGCTCCCGGGACAATGAAAACATTCAGTACTTC
CASSRDNENIQYF
>TRBD1|once|TRBV6-1|TRBJ1-3
TGTGCCAGCAGTGAAACAGGGGCACGAGGAAACACCATATATTTT
CASSETGARGNTIYF
>-|-|TRBV6-6|TRBJ1-6
TGTGCCAGCAGTTACGTCGGGAACTCACCCCTCCACTTT
CASSYVGNSPLHF
>TRBD1|-|TRBV15|TRBJ1-2
TGTGCCACCAGCAGAGATTTAGGTCAGGGGGGTGGCTACACCTTC
CATSRDLGQGGGYTF
>-|-|TRBV7-3|TRBJ1-6
TGTGCCAGCAGCCTCAACGTCGTTTCACCCCTCCACTTT
CASSLNVVSPLHF
>TRBD1|-|TRBV30|TRBJ1-6
TGTGCCTGGGGACAGGAGAACTTTAATTCACCCCTCCACTTT
CAWGQENFNSPLHF
>-|-|TRBV6-5|TRBJ2-7
TGTGCCAGCAGTTACTCATCGGGACAAATCTCCTACGAGCAGTACTTC
CASSYSSGQISYEQYF
>-|once|TRBV2|TRBJ2-1
TGTGCCAGCAAGAGGGGACCGGACCTCTCCTACAATGAGCAGTTCTTC
CASKRGPDLSYNEQFF
>-|-|TRBV19|TRBJ2-1
TGTGCCAGAAAGTGGGGCTACAATGAGCAGTTCTTC
CARKWGYNEQFF
>-|-|TRBV21-1|TRBJ1-5
TGTGCCAGCAGCAAAGCGCTCGTGTTTAGGCAGGGAAATAGCAATCAGCCCCAGCATTTT
CASSKALVFRQGNSNQPQHF
>TRBD2|-|TRBV5-1|TRBJ2-1
TGCGCCAGCAGCTTATCTAGCGGGAGAAACAATGAGCAGTTCTTC
CASSLSSGRNNEQFF
>-|-|TRBV7-9|TRBJ1-2
TGTGCCAGCAGCTTAGGCCCCAGAATCTATGGCTACACCTTC
CASSLGPRIYGYTF
>TRBD2|once|TRBV28|TRBJ2-3
TGTGCCACGCACCCCTATAGCGGGAAGGCAACAGATACGCAGTATTTT
CATHPYSGKATDTQYF
>-|-|TRBV28|TRBJ1-2
TGTGCCAGCAGTTTAACGACCCAGTGGGGGGGCTACACCTTC
CASSLTTQWGGYTF
>TRBD1|-|TRBV28|TRBJ1-1
TGTGCCAGCTTTGGGACAGCAGACACTGAAGCTTTCTTT
CASFGTADTEAFF
>-|-|TRBV6-1|TRBJ2-5
TGTGCCAGCAGCCCCGTAGTAGCGGAAGAGACCCAGTACTTC
CASSPVVAEETQYF
>-|-|TRBV4-2|TRBJ1-1
TGTGCCAGCAGCCCCGGGCTTTCTCAAAGGGGCACTGAAGCTTTCTTT
CASSPGLSQRGTEAFF
>-|-|TRBV6-4|TRBJ2-1
TGTGCCAGCAGTGACTCGTCCCAAATTAAAGGGTACAATGAGCAGTTCTTC
CASSDSSQIKGYNEQFF
>-|-|TRBV27|TRBJ2-3
TGTGCCAGCAGTTTACCATCGTCGGGGGGCACAGATACGCAGTATTTT
CASSLPSSGGTDTQYF
>TRBD2|-|TRBV6-1|TRBJ2-1
TGTGCCAGCAGTGAAATGGCGGGAGGCCCTTATGAGCAGTTCTTC
CASSEMAGGPYEQFF
>TRBD2|-|TRBV28|TRBJ2-4
TGTGCCAGCAGTTTTGGCAGCGGGGCCCAAAACATTCAGTACTTC
CASSFGSGAQNIQYF
>-|-|TRBV7-3|TRBJ2-3
TGTGCCAGCAGCTTAGGAACAGATACGCAGTATTTT
CASSLGTDTQYF
>TRBD2|-|TRBV27|TRBJ2-5
TGTGCCAGCAGTCCGGGGACTAGCGGGACTCGGGAGACCCAGTACTTC
CASSPGTSGTRETQYF
>-|once|TRBV18|TRBJ1-5
TGTGCCAGCTCGCCAATTTATAGTGACGTGGGGAATCAGCCCCAGCATTTT
CASSPIYSDVGNQPQHF
>TRBD2|-|TRBV9|TRBJ2-7
TGTGCCAGCAGCGTAGGGGGTAGCGGGGGCTACGAGCAGTACTTC
CASSVGGSGGYEQYF
>-|-|TRBV7-9|TRBJ1-6
TGTGCCAGCAGCTTAGTAAATTCACCCCTCCACTTT
CASSLVNSPLHF